These 18 T cell receptor beta chains were sequenced from one sample in a study of blood T cell repertoires in COVID-19. Clones were sequenced by immunoSEQ multiplex PCR, and TCRdb holds only the in-frame ones, with some missing. The sample has 90,000 to 120,000 clones; about 89% are singletons. Sequencing input: peripheral blood. The source is a woman in her thirties with acute or convalescent COVID-19.

This clone was seen only a few times. The same CDR3 also results from other DNA sequences found in this sample. The chain has TRBV30 and TRBJ1-5, with 7 positions matching TRBD1. The germline V gene encodes CDR1 GTSNPN and CDR2 SVGIG (reference sequence). The CDR3 loop spans 13 amino acids. The trim removed 0 bases at V and 6 bases at J, leaving 2 bases unmatched. CDR3 residues: CAWSVQGGQPQHF. The CDR3, as DNA: TGTGCCTGGAGTGTCCAGGGGGGTCAGCCCCAGCATTTT.

V usage is TRBV6-4 and J usage is TRBJ2-1; TRBD2 matches 10 bases. V gave up 4 bases and J gave up 8 bases; unmatched junction bases: 11. This CDR3 contains 16 residues. CDR1 MRHNA and CDR2 SNTAGT come from the germline V gene. The CDR3 region has the DNA TGTGCCAGCAGTGTTCGAGAGCGGGGGGGCTGGGATGAGCAGTTCTTC. Its translation: CASSVRERGGWDEQFF.

The chain couples TRBV27 to TRBJ2-1; 11 bases align to TRBD2. The V segment lost 6 bases and the J segment 9 bases; nucleotides outside the gene matches: 10. Germline V gene data show CDR1 as MNHEY and CDR2 as SMNVEV (reference sequence). There are 15 residues in the CDR3. As DNA, the CDR3 is TGTGCCAGCAGCTTCGGGCCTAGCGGGGGGTTTGAGCAGTTCTTC. Its translation: CASSFGPSGGFEQFF.

The J gene is TRBJ1-4, the V gene TRBV7-9; D unclear. Deletions cut 1 base from V and 0 bases from J, with 15 bases between. Per the germline V gene, CDR1 is SEHNR and CDR2 is FQNEAQ (reference sequence). This CDR3 has 18 residues. The CDR3 DNA follows: TGTGCCAGCAGCTTAGTGGTCAGGTTGGGCGCAACTAATGAAAAACTGTTTTTT. Translated, it gives CASSLVVRLGATNEKLFF.

The CDR3 coding sequence is TGTGCCACCCTCTGGGGGCAGGGGAATCAGCCCCAGCATTTT. This sequence encodes CATLWGQGNQPQHF. This sequence joins TRBV28 and TRBJ1-5; maybe TRBD1 (6 bases). CDR3 length equals 14 residues. The ends were cut back, 10 bases at V and 4 bases at J, with 17 bases in the middle. Per the germline V gene, CDR1 is MDHEN and CDR2 is SYDVKM. Full variable domain (rest looked up from reference TRBV28 and TRBJ1-5): DVKVTQSSRYLVKRTGEKVFLECVQDMDHENMFWYRQDPGLGLRLIYFSYDVKMKEKGDIPEGYSVSREKKERFSLILESASTNQTSMYLCATLWGQGNQPQHFGDGTRLSIL.

The rearrangement joins TRBV5-1 to TRBJ2-5; 10 bases are shared with TRBD2. Germline V gene sequence: CDR1 SGHRS, CDR2 YFSETQ. The length of the CDR3 is 16 residues. The junction had 7 bases not matched to a gene; V was cut back by 0 bases and J by 5 bases. The CDR3: CASSLDAAGGPETQYF. For the CDR3, the DNA is TGCGCCAGCAGCTTGGACGCAGCGGGGGGGCCGGAGACCCAGTACTTC.

This chain connects TRBV7-6 to TRBJ2-7; a weak D match, TRBD2 (6 bases). Germline assignment: CDR1 SGHVS and CDR2 FNYEAQ. The CDR3 is 16 amino acids. The V gene lost 2 bases and the J gene lost 5 bases, with 19 bases spanning the gap. The CDR3 loop is CASSLIVGLASNEQYF. CDR3 bases: TGTGCCAGCAGCTTAATAGTTGGTCTAGCGAGCAACGAGCAGTACTTC.

This chain joins TRBV28 and TRBJ1-1; TRBD1 agrees at 7 bases. In germline, CDR1 is MDHEN, CDR2 SYDVKM. The V segment lost 6 bases and the J segment 0 bases; nucleotides outside the gene matches: 10. The CDR3 length is 16 residues. The CDR3 DNA reads as TGTGCCAGCAGGAACCGACAGGGACTCATGAACACTGAAGCTTTCTTT. As protein: CASRNRQGLMNTEAFF.

This clone was counted a few times. J is TRBJ2-7 and V is TRBV5-4; D is possibly TRBD2 (5 bases). The CDR3 loop spans 14 amino acids. Between the trimmed V and J ends, which lost 0 bases and 4 bases, there was a span of 11 bases. Looked up from germline, CDR1 is SGHNT and CDR2 is YYREEE (reference sequence). This CDR3 reads CASSLGETEYEQYF. As DNA, the CDR3 is TGTGCCAGCAGCTTGGGGGAGACGGAATACGAGCAGTACTTC.

V is TRBV11-2 and J is TRBJ1-4; D not certain. The CDR3 is made up of 15 amino acids. V dropped 2 bases and J dropped 5 bases, with 12 bases sitting between them. Germline CDR1 SGHAT, CDR2 FQNNGV. CDR3 DNA: TGTGCCAGCAGCTTAAGTCGGCGGGCCAATGAAAAACTGTTTTTT. This sequence encodes CASSLSRRANEKLFF. Combining the CDR3 with reference TRBV11-2 and TRBJ1-4 gives the whole variable domain EAGVAQSPRYKIIEKRQSVAFWCNPISGHATLYWYQQILGQGPKLLIQFQNNGVVDDSQLPKDRFSAERLKGVDSTLKIQPAKLEDSAVYLCASSLSRRANEKLFFGSGTQLSVL.

CDR3 sequence reads: CATSHDPPGQPGFGYGYTF. The DNA of the CDR3 is TGTGCCACCAGCCATGACCCACCGGGACAGCCGGGTTTTGGCTATGGCTACACCTTC. The chain joins TRBV15 to TRBJ1-2, with 7 bases that match TRBD1. CDR3 length: 19 residues. Germline-derived CDR1 and CDR2 are LNHNV and YYDKDF (reference sequence). Germline trimming cut 5 bases from V and 4 bases from J; bases unmatched to any gene: 22.

This clone appeared a few times. The V call is TRBV2, the J call TRBJ2-5, with 7 bases matching TRBD2. The J segment lost 3 bases and the V segment lost 6 bases, leaving 10 bases of the junction unmatched. This CDR3 is built from 15 residues. Germline lookup yields CDR1 SNHLY and CDR2 FYNNEI. CDR3 in amino acids: CASRPGGGGKETQYF. CDR3 bases: TGTGCCAGCAGGCCTGGCGGGGGTGGGAAAGAGACCCAGTACTTC.

The rearrangement uses TRBV5-6 and TRBJ2-7; 7 positions match TRBD1. Germline V CDR1 and CDR2: SGHDT, YYEEEE. Losses at the gene ends were 4 bases for V and 5 bases for J; bases not matched to a gene: 15. This CDR3 comprises 16 residues. CDR3 sequence: CASSATTGFFVHEQYF. The CDR3 coding sequence is TGTGCCAGCAGCGCTACGACAGGGTTTTTCGTCCACGAGCAGTACTTC.

This clone was observed a single time. V is TRBV28 and J is TRBJ1-3; D is uncertain. Germline V gives CDR1 MDHEN, CDR2 SYDVKM. V lost 5 bases and J lost 0, with 5 bases in between. CDR3 size: 13 residues. This CDR3 reads CASSILSGNTIYF. Here the CDR3 DNA reads TGTGCCAGCAGTATCCTCTCTGGAAACACCATATATTTT. The complete variable domain, with remaining parts taken from reference TRBV28 and TRBJ1-3, reads DVKVTQSSRYLVKRTGEKVFLECVQDMDHENMFWYRQDPGLGLRLIYFSYDVKMKEKGDIPEGYSVSREKKERFSLILESASTNQTSMYLCASSILSGNTIYFGEGSWLTVV.

This clone was seen a handful of times. The genes are TRBV4-1 and TRBJ1-4; 7 bases are shared with TRBD1. Germline lookup yields CDR1 MGHRA and CDR2 YSYEKL. The V segment lost 4 bases and the J segment 7 bases; nucleotides outside the gene matches: 12. This CDR3 is built from 16 residues. CDR3 in amino acids: CASSPDRVRWGEKLFF. CDR3 DNA sequence: TGCGCCAGCAGCCCAGACAGGGTGAGGTGGGGTGAAAAACTGTTTTTT.

The chain has TRBV5-4 and TRBJ2-2, with 10 nucleotides matching TRBD2. This CDR3 spans 17 amino acids. Germline loops: CDR1 SGHNT, CDR2 YYREEE (reference sequence). With 0 bases clipped from V and 4 bases from J, the junction kept 6 bases outside the gene matches. DNA for the CDR3: TGTGCCAGCAGCTTGGTTGCTAGCGGGAGATCCACCGGGGAGCTGTTTTTT. Protein: CASSLVASGRSTGELFF. Filled out from reference TRBV5-4 and TRBJ2-2, the complete variable domain reads ETGVTQSPTHLIKTRGQQVTLRCSSQSGHNTVSWYQQALGQGPQFIFQYYREEENGRGNFPPRFSGLQFPNYSSELNVNALELDDSALYLCASSLVASGRSTGELFFGEGSRLTVL.

The V gene is TRBV30, the J gene TRBJ2-2; TRBD2 matches 11 bases. Germline trimming cut 0 bases from V and 5 bases from J; bases unmatched to any gene: 5. CDR1 is GTSNPN, CDR2 SVGIG, per germline (reference sequence). This CDR3 comprises 16 residues. The CDR3 bases are TGTGCCTGGAGTGTACTCTCTAGCGGGAGGACCGGGGAGCTGTTTTTT. Protein: CAWSVLSSGRTGELFF.

The chain uses TRBV28 and TRBJ2-2; a weak D match, TRBD2 (7 bases). Trimming left V 4 bases short and J 1 base short, with 13 bases between. The germline V gene has CDR1 MDHEN and CDR2 SYDVKM. This CDR3 contains 16 residues. DNA of the CDR3: TGTGCCAGCAGTTCCCCGGGGGGCCTGAACACCGGGGAGCTGTTTTTT. As protein: CASSSPGGLNTGELFF.